This T cell receptor beta chain emerged from a study of lymphopenia after photon versus proton radiotherapy. Data came from immunoSEQ multiplex PCR; TCRdb stores just in-frame clones and leaves some out. The sample yields 75,000 or so clones, around 80% seen once. Study-level points and caveats: After the lymphocyte nadir, photon-treated repertoires showed oligoclonal expansion, especially of CD8+ Temra cells. Photon-treated patients lost naive T cells and TCR diversity; proton-treated stayed stable. Only patients who died were analyzed for survival; proton advantage is unproven.

Remarks on this clone: The target antigen is unknown.

CDR1 SGHNT and CDR2 YENEEA come from the germline V gene. The CDR3 runs 18 residues. The V end was cut by 5 bases, the J end by 1 base, with 21 bases between. The clonotype was recovered from a man aged 55 to 69 with pancreatic cancer. The specimen was peripheral blood, collected from a patient treated with proton-based radiotherapy. This chain uses TRBV11-3 with TRBJ2-1; tentatively, D is TRBD1 (8 bases). CDR3 amino acids: CASSQGPSGTGSYNEQFF. As DNA, the CDR3 is TGTGCCAGCAGCCAGGGCCCCAGCGGGACAGGTTCCTACAATGAGCAGTTCTTC.